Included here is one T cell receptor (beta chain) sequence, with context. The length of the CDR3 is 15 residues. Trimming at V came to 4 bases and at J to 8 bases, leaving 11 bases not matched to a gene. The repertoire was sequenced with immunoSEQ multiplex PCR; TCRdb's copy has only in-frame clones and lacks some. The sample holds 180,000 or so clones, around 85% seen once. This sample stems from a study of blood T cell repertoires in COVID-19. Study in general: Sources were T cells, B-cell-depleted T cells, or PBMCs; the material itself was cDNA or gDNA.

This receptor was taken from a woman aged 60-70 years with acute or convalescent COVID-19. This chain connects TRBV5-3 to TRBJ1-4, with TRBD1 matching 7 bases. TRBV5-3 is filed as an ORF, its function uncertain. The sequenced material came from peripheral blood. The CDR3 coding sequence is TGTGCCAGAAGCACCCGGGACAGTGGGAAGGAAAAACTGTTTTTT. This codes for CARSTRDSGKEKLFF.